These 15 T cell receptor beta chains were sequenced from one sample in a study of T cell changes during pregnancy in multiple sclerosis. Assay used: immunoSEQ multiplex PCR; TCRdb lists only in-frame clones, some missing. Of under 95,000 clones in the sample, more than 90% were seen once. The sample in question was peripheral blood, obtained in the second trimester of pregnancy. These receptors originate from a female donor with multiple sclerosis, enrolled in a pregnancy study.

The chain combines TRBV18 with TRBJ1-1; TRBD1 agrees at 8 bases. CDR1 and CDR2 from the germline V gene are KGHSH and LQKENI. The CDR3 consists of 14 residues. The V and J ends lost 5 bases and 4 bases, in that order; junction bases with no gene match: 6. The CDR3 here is CASSSDRGGTEAFF. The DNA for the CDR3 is TGTGCCAGCTCATCCGACAGGGGCGGCACTGAAGCTTTCTTT.

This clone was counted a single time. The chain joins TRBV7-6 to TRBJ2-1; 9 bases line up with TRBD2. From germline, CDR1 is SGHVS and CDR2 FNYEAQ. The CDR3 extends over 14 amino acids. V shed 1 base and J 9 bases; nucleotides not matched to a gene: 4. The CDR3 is CASSLGGLAPEQFF. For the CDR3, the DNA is TGTGCCAGCAGCTTAGGTGGACTAGCGCCTGAGCAGTTCTTC.

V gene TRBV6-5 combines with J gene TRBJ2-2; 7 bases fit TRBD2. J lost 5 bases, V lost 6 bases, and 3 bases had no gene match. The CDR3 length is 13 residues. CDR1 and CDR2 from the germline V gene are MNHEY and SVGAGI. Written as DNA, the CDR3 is TGTGCCAGCAGGGCCGGGGGGACCGGGGAGCTGTTTTTT. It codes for CASRAGGTGELFF.

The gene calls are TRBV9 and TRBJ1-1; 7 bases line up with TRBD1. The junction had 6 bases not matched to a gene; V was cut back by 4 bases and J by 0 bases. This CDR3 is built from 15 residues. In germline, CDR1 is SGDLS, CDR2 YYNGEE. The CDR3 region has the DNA TGTGCCAGCAGCCCGAGACAGGGAGTGAACACTGAAGCTTTCTTT. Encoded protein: CASSPRQGVNTEAFF.

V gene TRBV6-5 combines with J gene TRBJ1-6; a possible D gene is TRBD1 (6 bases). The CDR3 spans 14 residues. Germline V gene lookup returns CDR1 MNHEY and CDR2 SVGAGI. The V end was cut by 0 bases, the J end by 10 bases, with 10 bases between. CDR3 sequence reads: CASSYSGGRSPLHF. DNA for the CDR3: TGTGCCAGCAGTTACTCCGGGGGGCGATCACCCCTCCACTTT.

CDR3 region: CASSTRGASYNEQFF. The CDR3 coding sequence is TGTGCCAGCAGCACGCGGGGGGCCTCCTACAATGAGCAGTTCTTC. The chain recombines TRBV7-3 with TRBJ2-1, with 8 bases lining up with TRBD2. The trim removed 5 bases at V and 0 bases at J, leaving 3 bases unmatched. The CDR3 has 15 residues. CDR1 and CDR2 (germline): SGHTA, FQGTGA.

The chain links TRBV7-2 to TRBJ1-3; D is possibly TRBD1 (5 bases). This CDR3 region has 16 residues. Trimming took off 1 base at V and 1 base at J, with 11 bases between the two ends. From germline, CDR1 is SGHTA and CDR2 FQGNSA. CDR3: CASSLDGGFSGNTIYF. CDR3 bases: TGTGCCAGCAGCTTAGACGGGGGTTTTTCTGGAAACACCATATATTTT.

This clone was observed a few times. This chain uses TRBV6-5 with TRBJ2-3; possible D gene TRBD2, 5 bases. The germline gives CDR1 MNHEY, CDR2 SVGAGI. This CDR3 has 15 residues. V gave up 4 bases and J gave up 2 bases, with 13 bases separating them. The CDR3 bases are TGTGCCAGCAGTTCAACTAGTACCAACACAGATACGCAGTATTTT. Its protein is CASSSTSTNTDTQYF.

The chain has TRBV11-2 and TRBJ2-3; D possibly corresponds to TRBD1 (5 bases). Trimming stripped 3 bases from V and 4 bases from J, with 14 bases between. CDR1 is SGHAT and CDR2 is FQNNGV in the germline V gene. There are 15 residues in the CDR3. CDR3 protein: CASSFLTGKADTQYF. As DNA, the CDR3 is TGTGCCAGCAGCTTTTTAACAGGAAAGGCAGATACGCAGTATTTT. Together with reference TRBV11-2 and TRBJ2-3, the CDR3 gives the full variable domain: EAGVAQSPRYKIIEKRQSVAFWCNPISGHATLYWYQQILGQGPKLLIQFQNNGVVDDSQLPKDRFSAERLKGVDSTLKIQPAKLEDSAVYLCASSFLTGKADTQYFGPGTRLTVL.

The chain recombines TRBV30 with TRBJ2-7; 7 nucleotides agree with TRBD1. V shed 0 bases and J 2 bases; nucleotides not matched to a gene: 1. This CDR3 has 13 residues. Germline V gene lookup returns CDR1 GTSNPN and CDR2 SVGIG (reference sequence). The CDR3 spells CAWSVDRAYEQYF. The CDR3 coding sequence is TGTGCCTGGAGTGTTGACAGGGCCTACGAGCAGTACTTC.

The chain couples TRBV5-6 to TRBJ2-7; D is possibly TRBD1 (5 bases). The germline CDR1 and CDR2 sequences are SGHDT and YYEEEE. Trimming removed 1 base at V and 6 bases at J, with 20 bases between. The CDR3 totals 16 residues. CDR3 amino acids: CASSLQGFGVLLEQYF. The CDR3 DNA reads TGTGCCAGCAGCTTGCAGGGCTTTGGGGTCCTTCTCGAGCAGTACTTC.

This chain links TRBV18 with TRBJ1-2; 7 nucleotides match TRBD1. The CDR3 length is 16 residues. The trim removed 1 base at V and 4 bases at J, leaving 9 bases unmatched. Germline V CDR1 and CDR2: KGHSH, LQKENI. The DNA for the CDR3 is TGTGCCAGCTCACCACAGACAGGGAGCTCCGTCTATGGCTACACCTTC. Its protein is CASSPQTGSSVYGYTF.

The CDR3 spells CASSVDSGGATNEKLFF. Here the CDR3 DNA reads TGTGCCAGCAGCGTAGATAGCGGAGGGGCGACTAATGAAAAACTGTTTTTT. The chain couples TRBV9 to TRBJ1-4, with a possible D match to TRBD1 (5 bases). Germline CDR1 and CDR2: SGDLS and YYNGEE. The CDR3 runs to 17 residues. Trimming removed 0 bases at V and 2 bases at J, with 14 bases between.

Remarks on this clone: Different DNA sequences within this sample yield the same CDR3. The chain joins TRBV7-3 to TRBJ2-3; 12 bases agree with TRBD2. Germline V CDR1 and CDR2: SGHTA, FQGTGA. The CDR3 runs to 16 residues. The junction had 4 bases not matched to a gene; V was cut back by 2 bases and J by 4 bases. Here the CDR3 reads CASSLGLAGGPDTQYF. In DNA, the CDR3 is TGTGCCAGCAGCTTAGGCCTAGCGGGGGGGCCAGATACGCAGTATTTT.

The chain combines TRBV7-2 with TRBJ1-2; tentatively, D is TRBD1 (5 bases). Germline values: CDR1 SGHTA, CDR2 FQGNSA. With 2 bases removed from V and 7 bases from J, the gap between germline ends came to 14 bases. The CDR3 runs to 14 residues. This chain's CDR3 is CASSLKEGLSGYTF. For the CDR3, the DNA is TGTGCCAGCAGCTTAAAGGAGGGACTCTCTGGCTACACCTTC.